Listed here are 32 T cell receptor beta chains from one sample, sequenced in a study of OX40 agonist ivuxolimab in advanced cancers. Sequencing used immunoSEQ multiplex PCR; TCRdb keeps in-frame clones, though not all of them. This table holds 60,000 to 75,000 clones, roughly 80% found once. The source was CD4+ or CD8+ T cells sorted from blood, collected in a trial of the OX40 agonist ivuxolimab. The receptors come from an adult with an advanced solid tumor such as melanoma, head and neck, liver or kidney cancer.

The chain combines TRBV5-5 with TRBJ2-7; 9 bases are shared with TRBD1. CDR1 is SGHKS and CDR2 is YYEKEE in the germline V gene (reference sequence). The CDR3 extends over 15 amino acids. Trimming took 4 bases from V and 3 from J; bases not matched to a gene: 8. CDR3 in DNA: TGTGCCAGCAGCCTGGGACAGGGTCAAGGCTACGAGCAGTACTTC. Its protein product is CASSLGQGQGYEQYF.

V gene TRBV5-1 combines with J gene TRBJ2-5; the D is unclear. The germline V gene has CDR1 SGHRS and CDR2 YFSETQ. V was clipped by 4 bases and J by 5 bases, with 12 bases between them. The CDR3 covers 13 residues. In DNA, the CDR3 is TGCGCCAGCAGCCTTGAGAGATCCGAGACCCAGTACTTC. This codes for CASSLERSETQYF.

In this sample, this clone turned up once. The gene calls are TRBV15 and TRBJ2-7; maybe TRBD1 (6 bases). Trimming shortened V by 5 bases and J by 0 bases, and 17 bases separated the two germline ends. Germline loops: CDR1 LNHNV, CDR2 YYDKDF (reference sequence). The CDR3 totals 16 residues. CDR3 in DNA: TGTGCCACCAGCGCGTTGGGGGCCCTACTCTCCTACGAGCAGTACTTC. Amino acid sequence: CATSALGALLSYEQYF.

This chain links TRBV6-5 with TRBJ1-1, with D unresolved. CDR1 is MNHEY and CDR2 is SVGAGI in the germline V gene. V lost 2 bases and J 3 bases, leaving 7 bases between the germline ends. The CDR3 has 13 amino acids. The CDR3 spells CASSYRVDTEAFF. The CDR3 nucleotides are TGTGCCAGCAGTTACAGGGTCGACACTGAAGCTTTCTTT.

A few counts support this clone. This rearrangement joins TRBV7-2 to TRBJ2-7; weak D call: TRBD2 (5 bases). The CDR3 totals 12 residues. Germline loops: CDR1 SGHTA, CDR2 FQGNSA. V lost 2 bases to trimming and J lost 12 bases, with 14 bases between them. CDR3 sequence reads: CASSLRTGSAYF. In nucleotides, the CDR3 is TGTGCCAGCAGCTTAAGGACCGGTAGCGCGTACTTC.

The chain uses TRBV10-3 and TRBJ1-2; D gene unclear. Trimming took 2 bases from V and 7 from J, leaving 17 bases between them. Germline lookup yields CDR1 ENHRY and CDR2 SYGVKD. CDR3 length: 15 amino acids. CDR3 loop: CAISEVGGQQAGYTF. CDR3 coding DNA: TGTGCCATCAGTGAGGTCGGCGGCCAGCAGGCTGGCTACACCTTC.

CDR3 region: CASSLDRDRSYEQYF. The CDR3 DNA reads TGTGCCAGCAGCTTAGACCGGGACCGCTCCTACGAGCAGTACTTC. This sequence joins TRBV11-2 and TRBJ2-7; D is possibly TRBD1 or TRBD2 (5 bases each). The V gene's germline CDR1 is SGHAT and CDR2 FQNNGV. The CDR3 loop spans 15 amino acids. Trimming cost V 0 bases and J 0 bases, with 9 bases left between them.

The rearrangement uses TRBV4-1 and TRBJ2-6; 11 bases map to TRBD1. J was trimmed by 4 bases and V by 1 base; bases with no gene match: 3. This CDR3 is built from 17 residues. Looked up from germline, CDR1 is MGHRA and CDR2 is YSYEKL. CDR3 residues: CASSQGTGGSGANVLTF. DNA for the CDR3: TGCGCCAGCAGCCAAGGGACAGGGGGCTCAGGGGCCAACGTCCTGACTTTC.

The V and J genes are TRBV5-1 and TRBJ2-7, with 11 bases identical to TRBD2. This CDR3 is 15 amino acids long. Germline loops: CDR1 SGHRS, CDR2 YFSETQ. V trimming: 5 bases; J trimming: 2 bases; junction bases outside the gene matches: 6. CDR3: CASRAELAGAYEQYF. Here the CDR3 DNA reads TGCGCCAGCAGGGCCGAACTAGCGGGGGCCTACGAGCAGTACTTC.

CDR3 amino acids: CASSRQATNEKLFF. The CDR3 DNA follows: TGTGCCAGTAGTCGGCAGGCAACTAATGAAAAACTGTTTTTT. The J gene is TRBJ1-4, the V gene TRBV19; no reliable D call. Germline loops: CDR1 LNHDA, CDR2 SQIVND (reference sequence). The CDR3 extends over 14 amino acids. Trimming left V 5 bases short and J 0 bases short, with 7 bases between.

This chain connects TRBV6-5 to TRBJ2-1, with 8 bases that match TRBD1. V lost 5 bases and J lost 10; bases outside the gene matches: 10. The CDR3 spans 14 residues. In germline, CDR1 is MNHEY, CDR2 SVGAGI. DNA of the CDR3: TGTGCCAGCAGTCTTCAGACAGGGGTGGGGGAGCAGTTCTTC. Amino acids: CASSLQTGVGEQFF.

The chain employs TRBV25-1 and TRBJ1-3, with no clear D. Trimming left V 0 bases short and J 6 bases short, with 6 bases between. The germline gives CDR1 MGHDK, CDR2 SYGVNS. The CDR3 length is 13 residues. The DNA for the CDR3 is TGTGCCAGCAGTGAATATCTAGAAAACACCATATATTTT. Amino acid sequence: CASSEYLENTIYF. Full variable domain (outside the CDR3, taken from reference TRBV25-1 and TRBJ1-3): EADIYQTPRYLVIGTGKKITLECSQTMGHDKMYWYQQDPGMELHLIHYSYGVNSTEKGDLSSESTVSRIRTEHFPLTLESARPSHTSQYLCASSEYLENTIYFGEGSWLTVV.

V is TRBV6-5 and J is TRBJ2-7; 7 positions agree with TRBD1. V lost 9 bases, J lost 6 bases, and 8 bases stayed unmatched. From germline, CDR1 is MNHEY and CDR2 SVGAGI. The CDR3 loop spans 12 amino acids. CDR3 nucleotides: TGTGCCAGTGTAGCAGGGGGAAGCGAGCAGTACTTC. This sequence encodes CASVAGGSEQYF.

This rearrangement joins TRBV9 to TRBJ2-2; D perhaps matches TRBD1 (6 bases). With 0 bases removed from V and 1 base from J, the gap between germline ends came to 13 bases. The V gene's germline CDR1 is SGDLS and CDR2 YYNGEE. The CDR3 contains 17 residues. The CDR3 DNA reads as TGTGCCAGCAGCGTAGCTTTGGGACAACGGAACACCGGGGAGCTGTTTTTT. Its translation: CASSVALGQRNTGELFF.

This sequence joins TRBV18 and TRBJ1-2, with TRBD1 matching 7 bases. The J segment lost 6 bases and the V segment lost 0 bases, leaving 10 bases of the junction unmatched. The length of the CDR3 is 16 residues. Germline V gene sequence: CDR1 KGHSH, CDR2 LQKENI. CDR3 in DNA: TGTGCCAGCTCACCACCAGTCCCGGGACAGCCCAATGGCTACACCTTC. Translation gives CASSPPVPGQPNGYTF.

This chain uses TRBV18 with TRBJ1-6; no clear D gene. CDR3 length equals 14 residues. CDR1 and CDR2 (germline): KGHSH, LQKENI. Deletions cut 3 bases from V and 7 bases from J, with 10 bases between. The CDR3 DNA sequence: TGTGCCAGCTCACCTGCGGCCCGAAATTCACCCCTCCACTTT. Translated: CASSPAARNSPLHF.

CDR3 sequence: CASSLRQGSYNEQFF. The DNA of the CDR3 is TGTGCCAGCAGCTTGAGACAGGGGTCCTACAATGAGCAGTTCTTC. The J gene is TRBJ2-1, the V gene TRBV5-6; TRBD1 aligns across 8 bases. Germline loops: CDR1 SGHDT, CDR2 YYEEEE. Trimming cost V 1 base and J 1 base; bases outside gene matches: 1. There are 15 residues in the CDR3.

This clone came up once. The chain uses TRBV6-6 and TRBJ2-7; D not resolved. The V end lost 5 bases, the J end lost 0 bases, and 11 bases lay between the germline ends. The CDR3 loop spans 14 amino acids. The germline V gene has CDR1 MNHNY and CDR2 SVGAGI (reference sequence). CDR3 DNA: TGTGCCAGCAGTCGCCGTTCTGACTCCTACGAGCAGTACTTC. This encodes CASSRRSDSYEQYF.

The chain recombines TRBV10-3 with TRBJ2-5; D gene ambiguous. Germline lookup yields CDR1 ENHRY and CDR2 SYGVKD. CDR3 length: 12 amino acids. The V end was cut by 7 bases, the J end by 0 bases, with 6 bases between. CDR3 DNA: TGTGCCATCAAGCACGACCAAGAGACCCAGTACTTC. Translating gives CAIKHDQETQYF.

The chain links TRBV6-1 to TRBJ2-5, with a possible D match to TRBD2 (6 bases). V was shortened by 7 bases and J by 1 base, with 7 bases between the two germline ends. The CDR3 sequence is 12 residues long. Germline V gene sequence: CDR1 MNHNS, CDR2 SASEGT. CDR3: CASNGGQETQYF. The CDR3 bases are TGTGCCAGCAACGGGGGCCAAGAGACCCAGTACTTC.

V is TRBV9 and J is TRBJ1-1, with D hard to call. Trimming took off 3 bases at V and 0 bases at J, with 12 bases between the two ends. Germline V gives CDR1 SGDLS, CDR2 YYNGEE. The CDR3 spans 15 residues. DNA for the CDR3: TGTGCCAGCAGCGCCTCGACAACCATGAACACTGAAGCTTTCTTT. Its protein is CASSASTTMNTEAFF.

V gene TRBV7-9 combines with J gene TRBJ2-3; 7 bases are a match to TRBD1. The V and J ends lost 4 bases and 1 base, in that order; junction bases with no gene match: 5. CDR1 and CDR2 (germline): SEHNR, FQNEAQ (reference sequence). The CDR3 length is 15 residues. CDR3 region: CASSSTGTGTDTQYF. DNA of the CDR3: TGTGCCAGCAGCTCGACAGGGACGGGCACAGATACGCAGTATTTT.

This clone was detected only a few times. This chain's CDR3 is CASSEGINQPQHF. The CDR3, as DNA: TGTGCCAGTAGCGAAGGGATCAATCAGCCCCAGCATTTT. V gene TRBV19 combines with J gene TRBJ1-5; D not certain. Per the germline V gene, CDR1 is LNHDA and CDR2 is SQIVND (reference sequence). V dropped 6 bases and J dropped 3 bases, with 9 bases sitting between them. The CDR3 covers 13 residues.

This chain links TRBV29-1 with TRBJ2-3; the D is unclear. The V and J ends lost 6 bases and 2 bases respectively, with 6 bases between them. The CDR3 is made up of 11 amino acids. Germline V gives CDR1 SQVTM, CDR2 ANQGSEA. The CDR3 sequence is CSVRYTDTQYF. Here the CDR3 DNA reads TGCAGCGTGCGGTACACAGATACGCAGTATTTT.

This chain connects TRBV5-5 to TRBJ1-1; TRBD1 matches 7 bases. The CDR3 totals 14 residues. CDR1 SGHKS and CDR2 YYEKEE come from the germline V gene (reference sequence). Losses at the gene ends were 3 bases for V and 5 bases for J; bases not matched to a gene: 7. DNA of the CDR3: TGTGCCAGCAGCTCTCACAGGGGTGTAACTGAAGCTTTCTTT. It specifies CASSSHRGVTEAFF.

The chain has TRBV29-1 and TRBJ2-6; perhaps TRBD2 as D (6 bases). Germline V CDR1 and CDR2: SQVTM, ANQGSEA. Trimming pared 4 bases from V and 0 bases from J, leaving 10 bases between. The CDR3 has 15 amino acids. CDR3 nucleotide sequence: TGCAGCGTTGGGCACGGGAGCTCTGGGGCCAACGTCCTGACTTTC. Its protein product is CSVGHGSSGANVLTF.

The rearrangement joins TRBV23-1 to TRBJ2-3; 9 nucleotides align to TRBD1. TRBV23-1 qualifies as an ORF whose function is uncertain. This CDR3 has 17 residues. The trim removed 2 bases at V and 0 bases at J, leaving 6 bases unmatched. For the CDR3, the DNA is TGCGCCAGCAGTCAAAGGACAGGGGACCCTAGCACAGATACGCAGTATTTT. This gives the protein CASSQRTGDPSTDTQYF.

The genes are TRBV7-9 and TRBJ1-4; the D is unclear. This CDR3 has 17 amino acids. Germline V lookup: CDR1 SEHNR, CDR2 FQNEAQ (reference sequence). V gave up 5 bases and J gave up 0 bases, with 16 bases separating them. CDR3 residues: CASSQIGGLATNEKLFF. For the CDR3, the DNA is TGTGCCAGCAGCCAAATCGGAGGACTGGCAACTAATGAAAAACTGTTTTTT.

The V call is TRBV6-5, the J call TRBJ1-3; 9 nucleotides match TRBD1. Germline CDR1 MNHEY, CDR2 SVGAGI. The CDR3 spans 15 residues. V was pared by 4 bases and J by 2 bases, with 3 bases of the junction left unmatched. CDR3 nucleotide sequence: TGTGCCAGCAGTTCGGGACAGGGAACTGGAAACACCATATATTTT. Translated: CASSSGQGTGNTIYF.

The V gene is TRBV5-4, the J gene TRBJ2-5; no reliable D call. The ends were cut back, 0 bases at V and 4 bases at J, with 7 bases in the middle. The CDR3 contains 13 residues. Per the germline V gene, CDR1 is SGHNT and CDR2 is YYREEE (reference sequence). The CDR3 DNA follows: TGTGCCAGCAGCTTGGCCTTCGGAGAGACCCAGTACTTC. This gives the protein CASSLAFGETQYF.

The rearrangement links TRBV5-4 to TRBJ2-5; D may match TRBD1 or TRBD2 (5 bases each). From germline, CDR1 is SGHNT and CDR2 YYREEE (reference sequence). V lost 4 bases and J lost 4, with 14 bases in between. This CDR3 region has 14 residues. CDR3: CASSPGPLGETQYF. CDR3 nucleotides: TGTGCCAGCAGCCCGGGGCCCCTGGGAGAGACCCAGTACTTC.

The chain uses TRBV5-6 and TRBJ1-3; 7 nucleotides line up with TRBD1. This CDR3 is built from 14 residues. CDR1 SGHDT and CDR2 YYEEEE come from the germline V gene. The junction had 4 bases not matched to a gene; V was cut back by 7 bases and J by 0 bases. CDR3 DNA: TGTGCCAGCCGGGACAGCTTCTCTGGAAACACCATATATTTT. This sequence encodes CASRDSFSGNTIYF.